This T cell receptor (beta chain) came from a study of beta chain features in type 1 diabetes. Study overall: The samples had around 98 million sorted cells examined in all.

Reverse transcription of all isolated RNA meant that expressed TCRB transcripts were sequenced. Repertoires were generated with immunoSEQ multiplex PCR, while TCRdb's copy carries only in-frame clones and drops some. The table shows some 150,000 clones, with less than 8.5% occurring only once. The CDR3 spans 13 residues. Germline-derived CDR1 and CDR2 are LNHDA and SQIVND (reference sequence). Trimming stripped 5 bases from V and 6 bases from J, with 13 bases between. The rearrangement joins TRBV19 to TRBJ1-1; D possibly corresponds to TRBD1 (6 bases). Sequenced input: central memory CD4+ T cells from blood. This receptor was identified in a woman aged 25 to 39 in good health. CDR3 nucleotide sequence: TGTGCCAGTAGTGCGCAGGGGTGGCCTGAAGCTTTCTTT. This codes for CASSAQGWPEAFF.